Each of the 7 T cell receptor beta chains below was sequenced from the same sample in a study of response to subunit inactivated influenza vaccine. Each CDR3 protein is one row after TCRdb ran MiXCR on the RT-PCR reads. The sample lists over 800,000 distinct CDR3 sequences, less than 25% occurring once. The starting material was PBMCs from blood, obtained about 5 days after vaccination. Receptors were obtained from a man aged 45-60 years who received an inactivated influenza vaccine.

The chain recombines TRBV28 with TRBJ2-2; perhaps TRBD1 as D (5 bases). This CDR3 contains 16 residues. Trimming pared 5 bases from V and 5 bases from J, leaving 18 bases between. Germline V gene data show CDR1 as MDHEN and CDR2 as SYDVKM. The CDR3 reads CASSPRGRDVTGELFF. In DNA, the CDR3 is TGTGCCAGCAGTCCCCGCGGCAGGGATGTTACCGGGGAGCTGTTTTTT.

The J gene is TRBJ2-3, the V gene TRBV5-1; D uncertain. This CDR3 spans 17 amino acids. Germline V gene lookup returns CDR1 SGHRS and CDR2 YFSETQ. Trimming stripped 5 bases from V and 0 bases from J, with 19 bases between. The CDR3 bases are TGCGCCAGCAGTCAAACTTCACAACCCTCAAGCACAGATACGCAGTATTTT. Translating gives CASSQTSQPSSTDTQYF.

This clonotype was seen more than once but under ten times. The CDR3 spells CASSHSIKKDTGLGYGYTF. The CDR3 DNA reads as TGTGCCAGCAGCCACTCCATTAAAAAGGATACAGGGTTGGGCTATGGCTACACCTTC. The chain uses TRBV11-1 and TRBJ1-2, with D possibly TRBD1 on 6 matching bases. The CDR3 loop spans 19 amino acids. V was trimmed by 5 bases and J by 4 bases, leaving 29 bases between them. Germline CDR1 and CDR2: SGHAT and FQDESV (reference sequence).

The V and J genes are TRBV7-6 and TRBJ2-4; D may correspond to TRBD1 or TRBD2 (6 bases each). The germline V gene has CDR1 SGHVS and CDR2 FNYEAQ. CDR3 length equals 18 residues. The V end was cut by 1 base, the J end by 2 bases, with 18 bases between. The DNA for the CDR3 is TGTGCCAGCAGCTTAGGGATCTTTAGGGGGGAGCCCAAAAACATTCAGTACTTC. It translates to CASSLGIFRGEPKNIQYF.

The table lists this clonotype with many counts. CDR3 in DNA: TGTGCCAGCAGTTACCCCCGCTCATATACCGGGGGCGTTGTAAAGAATGAGCAGTTCTTC. As protein: CASSYPRSYTGGVVKNEQFF. The chain uses TRBV6-2 or TRBV6-3 and TRBJ2-1; D assignment may be TRBD1 or TRBD2 (6 bases each). The CDR3 extends over 20 amino acids. From germline, CDR1 is MNHEY and CDR2 SVGEGT. With 2 bases removed from V and 7 bases from J, the gap between germline ends came to 30 bases.

V and J are TRBV29-1 and TRBJ2-2, with 13 bases fitting TRBD2. This CDR3 has 14 residues. J gave up 5 bases and V 6 bases, and 3 bases lay outside the gene matches. The V gene's germline CDR1 is SQVTM and CDR2 ANQGSEA. The CDR3: CSVGTSGTTGELFF. The CDR3 nucleotides are TGCAGCGTAGGGACTAGCGGGACTACCGGGGAGCTGTTTTTT.

The rearrangement joins TRBV18 to TRBJ1-1; unclear D gene. The CDR3 is 15 residues long. The V end lost 6 bases, the J end lost 1 base, and 15 bases lay between the germline ends. Germline V CDR1 and CDR2: KGHSH, LQKENI. The CDR3 DNA reads TGTGCCAGCTCTCCGGGCCCGACGGAGAACACTGAAGCTTTCTTT. This sequence encodes CASSPGPTENTEAFF.